The entry below describes one T cell receptor (beta chain). The source of the sample is a study of graft-versus-host responses after intestinal transplantation. Here immunoSEQ multiplex PCR was the method, and the copy in TCRdb shows in-frame clones only, minus some. The sample includes about 38,000 clones, about four fifths of them seen just once. The V gene's germline CDR1 is SGDLS and CDR2 YYNGEE. Trimming left V 0 bases short and J 5 bases short, with 13 bases between. This CDR3 is built from 15 residues. The source was PBMCs, collected 1,000 to 1,200 days after transplant. The chain joins TRBV9 to TRBJ2-3, with D perhaps TRBD1 (5 bases). The receptor's source is a human patient who received an intestinal transplant, so some T cells may come from the graft donor. In DNA form, the CDR3 reads TGTGCCAGCAGCGTAGGGGGCCCGGCAGGAGATACGCAGTATTTT. Protein: CASSVGGPAGDTQYF. The variable domain in full, with the rest retrieved from reference TRBV9 and TRBJ2-3, is DSGVTQTPKHLITATGQRVTLRCSPRSGDLSVYWYQQSLDQGLQFLIQYYNGEERAKGNILERFSAQQFPDLHSELNLSSLELGDSALYFCASSVGGPAGDTQYFGPGTRLTVL.